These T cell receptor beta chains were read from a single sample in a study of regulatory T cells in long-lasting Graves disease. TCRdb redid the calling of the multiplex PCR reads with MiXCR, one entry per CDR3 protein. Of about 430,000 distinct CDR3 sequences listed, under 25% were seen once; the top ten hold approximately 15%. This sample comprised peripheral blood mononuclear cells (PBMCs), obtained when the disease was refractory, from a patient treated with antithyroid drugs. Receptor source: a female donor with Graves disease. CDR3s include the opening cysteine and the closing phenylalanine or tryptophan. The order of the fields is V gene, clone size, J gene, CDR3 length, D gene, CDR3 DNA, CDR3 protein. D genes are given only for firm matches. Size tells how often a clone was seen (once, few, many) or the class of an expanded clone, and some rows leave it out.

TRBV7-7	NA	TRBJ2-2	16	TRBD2	TGTGCCAGCAGACAAGAAGCGGGAGGCACCACCGGGGAGCTGTTTTTT	CASRQEAGGTTGELFF
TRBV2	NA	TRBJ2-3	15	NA	TGTGCCAGCAGTGAATCCCGGGGTGGGGGAGATACGCAGTATTTT	CASSESRGGGDTQYF
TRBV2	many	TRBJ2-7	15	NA	TGTGCCAGCGAGGTAGGGAGGGGGTTGAGTGGAGAGCAGTACTTC	CASEVGRGLSGEQYF
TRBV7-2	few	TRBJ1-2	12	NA	TGTGCCAGCAGATTCCAGGGGAGAGGCTACACCTTC	CASRFQGRGYTF
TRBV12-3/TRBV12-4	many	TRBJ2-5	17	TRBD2	TGTGCCAGCCGGAAGACACGTCTAGCGGGCACTCAAGAGACCCAGTACTTC	CASRKTRLAGTQETQYF
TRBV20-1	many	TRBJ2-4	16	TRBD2	TGCAGTGCTGGGGGACTAGTGGGAGGGCCCAATAGCATTCAGTACTTC	CSAGGLVGGPNSIQYF
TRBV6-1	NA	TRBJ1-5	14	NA	TGTGCCAGCAGTGTTCACGGCGGCAATCAGCCCCAGCATTTT	CASSVHGGNQPQHF
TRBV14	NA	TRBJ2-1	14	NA	TGTGCCAGCAGCCTACCAGGGCAGCTCAATGAGCAGTTCTTC	CASSLPGQLNEQFF
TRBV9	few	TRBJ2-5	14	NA	TGTGCCAGCAGCGTCCAGGGCTCTGGGGAGACCCAGTACTTC	CASSVQGSGETQYF
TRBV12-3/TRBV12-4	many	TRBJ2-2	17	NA	TGTGCCAGCAGTTTCCCGATCGACAGACCGAACACCGGGGAGCTGTTTTTT	CASSFPIDRPNTGELFF
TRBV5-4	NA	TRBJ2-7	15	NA	TGTGCCAGCAGCGGGGGGACCGGGGTTCGATACGAGCAGTACTTC	CASSGGTGVRYEQYF
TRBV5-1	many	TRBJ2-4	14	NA	TGCGCCAGCAGCTTGGAAGGGGGGCCTGACATTCAGTACTTC	CASSLEGGPDIQYF
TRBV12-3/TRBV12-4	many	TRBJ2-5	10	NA	TGTGCCAGCAGCAGTGAGACCCAGTACTTC	CASSSETQYF
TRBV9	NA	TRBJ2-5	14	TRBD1	TGTGCCAGCAGCTTCAGACAGGGCTTCGAGACCCAGTACTTC	CASSFRQGFETQYF
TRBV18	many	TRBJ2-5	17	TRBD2	TGTGCCAGCTCCCCTACTAGAGCGGGAGACCGCCAAGAGACCCAGTACTTC	CASSPTRAGDRQETQYF
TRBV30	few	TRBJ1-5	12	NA	TGTGCCTGGAGTAAGGTGAATCAGCCCCAGCATTTT	CAWSKVNQPQHF
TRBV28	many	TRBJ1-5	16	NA	TGTGCCAGCAGTTTGACGGCGCGGCAATCAAGGCAGCCCCAGCATTTT	CASSLTARQSRQPQHF
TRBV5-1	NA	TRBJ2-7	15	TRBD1	TGCGCCGGCAGCTTGGGGACAGGGGGAACCTACGAGCAGTACTTC	CAGSLGTGGTYEQYF
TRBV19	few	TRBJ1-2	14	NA	TGTGCCAGTAGTATAGGGGGGCAGATCTATGGCTACACCTTC	CASSIGGQIYGYTF
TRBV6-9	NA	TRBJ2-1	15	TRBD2	TGTGCCAGCAGTTACTTAGCGGGGGATTACAATGAGCAGTTCTTC	CASSYLAGDYNEQFF
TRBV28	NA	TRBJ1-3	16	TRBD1	TGTGCCAGCAGTTTAGGCCGGACAGGGCCTGGAAACACCATATATTTT	CASSLGRTGPGNTIYF
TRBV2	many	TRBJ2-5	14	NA	TGTGCCAGCAGTACGATGGGGAGTACGGAGACCCAGTACTTC	CASSTMGSTETQYF
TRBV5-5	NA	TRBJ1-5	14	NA	TGTGCCAACAGCTTGTCCGGCAGTATGGAGCCCCAGCATTTT	CANSLSGSMEPQHF
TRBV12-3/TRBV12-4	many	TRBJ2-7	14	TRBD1	TGTGCCAGCAGCACAGGGGGCGCCTCCTACGAGCAGTACTTC	CASSTGGASYEQYF
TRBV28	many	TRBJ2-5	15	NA	TGTGCCAGCAGTTCCAACCTCGGAGGGGTGGAGACCCAGTACTTC	CASSSNLGGVETQYF
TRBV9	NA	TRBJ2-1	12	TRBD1	TGTGCCAGCGAGGGGGCGGGCAATGAGCAGTTCTTC	CASEGAGNEQFF
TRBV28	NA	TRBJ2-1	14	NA	TGTGCCAGCAGTTTATCCCTAGGGCACAATGAGCAGTTCTTC	CASSLSLGHNEQFF
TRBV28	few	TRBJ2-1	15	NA	TGTGCCAGCAGTTCTCCTCCCCAGGGAGGCAATGAGCAGTTCTTC	CASSSPPQGGNEQFF
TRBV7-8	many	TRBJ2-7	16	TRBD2	TGTGCCAGCAGCAACCAACTAGCGGGAGAACCCTACGAGCAGTACTTC	CASSNQLAGEPYEQYF
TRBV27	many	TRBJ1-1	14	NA	TGTGCCAGCGCAACTAGCAATGGGCCCTTTGAAGCTTTCTTT	CASATSNGPFEAFF
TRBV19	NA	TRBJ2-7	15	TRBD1	TGTGCCAGTAGTACTACCGGGACAGGGTTGTACGAGCAGTACTTC	CASSTTGTGLYEQYF
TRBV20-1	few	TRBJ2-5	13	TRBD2	TGCAGTGCTAAGCGGGGGGGGGGATGGACCCAGTACTTC	CSAKRGGGWTQYF
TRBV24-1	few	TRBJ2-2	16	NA	TGTGCCACCAGTGATTTGCTGACAGGGAACACCGGGGAGCTGTTTTTT	CATSDLLTGNTGELFF